This TCR beta chain is drawn from a study of metastatic and nonmetastatic thyroid tumors. Study overall: It was across blood and tumor or nodule tissue from malignant and benign thyroid patients that repertoires were compared. Whole-study findings and limits: In both blood and tumor samples, TCR beta diversity was reported significantly higher for malignant than benign nodules.

A remark on this clone: The antigen remains unidentified.

The CDR3 consists of 14 residues. Germline V CDR1 and CDR2: MNHNS, SASEGT. V was pared by 1 base and J by 4 bases, with 10 bases between. No patient had received any treatment before thyroid surgery. Original methodology: Clinicopathological groups of papillary thyroid cancer showed CDR3 differences that were used to build a distant-metastasis classifier. TCRdb re-called the PCR reads through MiXCR. Here the V and J calls rest on TCRdb's processing, not on the authors' analysis. The repertoire holds 6,100 or so clones, with around 29% as singletons. The sequenced sample was adjacent normal tissue. This chain uses TRBV6-1 with TRBJ1-2; no firm D call. This clonotype originated in a female donor with papillary thyroid cancer or a benign thyroid nodule (not recorded which). Some clones in this sample may be carry-over from other donors' samples. The chain's CDR3 is CASSEGINGYGYTF. The CDR3 bases are TGTGCCAGCAGTGAAGGAATTAACGGCTATGGCTACACCTTC.